The rows below give T cell receptor beta chains drawn from one sample of a study of metastatic and nonmetastatic thyroid tumors. TCRdb re-called the PCR reads through MiXCR. The sample holds about 41,000 clones, about 24% seen once. What was sequenced was tumor tissue. These receptors all stem from a female donor with papillary thyroid cancer or a benign thyroid nodule (not recorded which). Some clones in this sample may be carry-over from other donors' samples. CDR3s include the opening cysteine and the closing phenylalanine or tryptophan. Fields, in order: CDR3 DNA, CDR3 protein, D gene, J gene, V gene, clone size. The D gene is left open where the match is weak. Size tells how often a clone was seen (once, few, many) or the class of an expanded clone, and some rows leave it out.

TGCAGTGCTAGACTTCCCTGGGGGTCGGAGACCCAGTACTTC	CSARLPWGSETQYF	NA	TRBJ2-5	TRBV20-1	many
TGCAGTGCTAGAGGCCCGGGGTCTAATGAAAAACTGTTTTTT	CSARGPGSNEKLFF	NA	TRBJ1-4	TRBV20-1	NA
TGTGCCAGCAGGTCGGGCGCGAACACCGGGGAGCTGTTTTTT	CASRSGANTGELFF	NA	TRBJ2-2	TRBV5-6	NA
TGTGCCAGCACCCGAACGGTGCAAGAGACCCAGTACTTC	CASTRTVQETQYF	NA	TRBJ2-5	TRBV7-2	NA
TGCAGTGCTAGCCGCGAAAGCGGTAGCACAGATACGCAGTATTTT	CSASRESGSTDTQYF	NA	TRBJ2-3	TRBV20-1	NA
TGTGCCAGCAGTTTAGACGGGAATGAGCAGTTCTTC	CASSLDGNEQFF	NA	TRBJ2-1	TRBV27	few
TGTGCCAGCAGCCCGAGTAGGGGTAACCTATCGGCCGGGGAGACCCAGTACTTC	CASSPSRGNLSAGETQYF	NA	TRBJ2-5	TRBV6-1	few
TGTGCCAGCAGAAGGGGGACAGAGAAGTCCTACGAGCAGTACTTC	CASRRGTEKSYEQYF	TRBD1	TRBJ2-7	TRBV6-1	few
TGTGCCAGCAGCCTTATAGCGGGAGTCGGGGAGACCCAGTACTTC	CASSLIAGVGETQYF	TRBD2	TRBJ2-5	TRBV3-1	NA
TGCGCCAGCAGCCTCACAGGGAGAAGGAACACTGAAGCTTTCTTT	CASSLTGRRNTEAFF	NA	TRBJ1-1	TRBV5-1	NA